This T cell receptor beta chain was found in a study of vaccination effects on CD4 cells after COVID-19 (dated by TCRdb to the early 2020s). With respect to the entire study: In the ViraFEST assay, PBMC were stimulated with viral peptide pools, and antigen-specific CD4+ T cell clonotypes were then identified by expansion using TCR sequencing. Two doses of either the BNT162b2 or the mRNA-1273 mRNA SARS-CoV-2 vaccine were administered to participants. Pre-vaccine samples from two convalescent patients were drawn 16 days and one week before the first dose, 142 and 148 days after COVID-19 diagnosis. Approximately 2 million PBMC per well were cultured with about 9.6 ug/ml peptides in IMDM containing 5% human AB serum, approximately 10 IU/ml IL-2 and gentamicin. The study compared SARS-CoV-2 spike-specific CD4+ TCR repertoires before and after mRNA vaccination in COVID-19 convalescent patients and infection-naive vaccine recipients. The full study included 10 COVID-19 convalescent patients and several SARS-CoV-2-naive healthy vaccine recipients. Cultures from other donors in the study were sequenced using the Oncomine TCR Beta short-read assay on an Illumina iSeq 100. Summary of the overall study and its limitations: Among convalescent patients, the spike-reactive repertoire after vaccination was made up mainly of new vaccine-induced clones that were largely distinct from the clones induced by infection. The study was limited by a small number of convalescent patients and lacked early post-infection timepoints. At late post-vaccination timepoints, both infection-induced and vaccine-induced clones showed marked clonal contraction, consistent with waning T cell responses.

Points on this clone: Its antigen is currently not known. No much larger clone is present one base from it, and per-base qualities are unavailable.

After 10 to 11 days of culture, CD4+ T cells were isolated with the EasySep CD4+ T cell isolation kit. PCR-confirmed SARS-CoV-2 infection had occurred in convalescent patients between March and December 2020, before the Alpha, Beta and Delta variants emerged in the United States. Half of the culture medium was replaced with fresh IL-2-containing medium on days 3 and 7. Unless noted otherwise, every peptide stimulation condition was cultured in triplicate wells. Using Ficoll-Paque Plus gradient centrifugation, PBMC were separated from whole blood and then either used fresh or cryopreserved at -140C. The QIAamp micro DNA kit was used to extract genomic DNA from the cultured CD4+ T cells. The CDR3 holds 14 amino acids from the cysteine to the phenylalanine. The only DNA kept is the CDR3, 42 bases in frame from the first base. Via the germline V gene, CDR1 is KGHSH and CDR2 LQKENI. Ends trimmed: V by 3 bases, J by 7 bases; bases unmatched to a gene: 2.

Library preparation employed the immunoSEQ multiplex PCR assay. DNA from the cultured, isolated CD4+ T cells was subjected to TCR beta CDR3 sequencing. On the authors' methods: Non-productive TCR sequences were removed and reads were trimmed to the CDR3 region, keeping CDR3s of at least 7 amino acids. The MANAFEST web app was used to pick out antigen-specific clonotypes by comparing their expansion in peptide wells with that in reference cultures. To count as positive, a clone had to show expansion at FDR<0.05 compared with the reference and with all other wells, an odds ratio above 5, and a frequency above 0.1% in two replicate wells. A clonotype was defined as cross-reactive if the clonotype was significantly expanded both in SARS-CoV-2 spike wells and in at least one common cold coronavirus spike condition. CDR3 similarity was assessed by Levenshtein distance using the stringdist R package, and unrooted trees were constructed with ape in R 3.6.1. TCRdb holds this immuneACCESS table with in-frame rearrangements only. Some clones are missing; in checked studies, unresolved V genes explain under half, and the rest has no known cause. V and J calls and clone size are as listed in that table; D and trimming were resolved from the DNA. The sample yields some 49,000 clones; about 74% were counted once. The ten top clones hold 8.6% of the sample.

Here the chain combines TRBV18 and TRBJ2-2, and TRBD1 aligns with 10 junction nucleotides. The receptor's source is a human donor who had a prior SARS-CoV-2 infection. The sequencing here drew on CD4+ T cells from PBMCs cultured without peptide, taken before COVID-19 vaccination. Here the CDR3 is given as CASSPGQGHGELFF. The sequenced DNA: TGTGCCAGCTCACCGGGACAGGGGCACGGGGAGCTGTTTTTT.